This T cell receptor beta chain stems from a study of blood T cell repertoires in COVID-19. Looking at the study overall: The origin of the acute and convalescent COVID-19 samples was the United States, Italy and Spain. Sample material is recorded as cDNA or gDNA derived from T cells, B-cell-depleted T cells, or PBMCs.

The germline V gene encodes CDR1 GTSNPN and CDR2 SVGIG (reference sequence). Trimming removed 3 bases at V and 6 bases at J, with 15 bases between. This CDR3 contains 13 residues. In the authors' workflow: Researchers report that nucleated cell counts were estimated from reference gene primer amplification. TCRdb's table, derived via immunoSEQ multiplex PCR, lists solely in-frame clones and lacks some. The V and J calls and clone size are taken from that table; D and trimming were inferred from the DNA. Of 90,000 to 150,000 clones listed, roughly three quarters are singletons. Sequenced input: peripheral blood. The TCR comes from a woman aged 80 or over with acute or convalescent COVID-19. The chain carries TRBV30 and TRBJ2-7, with TRBD2 as a possible D gene (6 bases). The CDR3 spells CAWSRGTPPEQYF. The CDR3 DNA is TGTGCCTGGAGCCGCGGGACCCCCCCCGAGCAGTACTTC. Full variable domain (rest looked up from reference TRBV30 and TRBJ2-7): SQTIHQWPATLVQPVGSPLSLECTVEGTSNPNLYWYRQAAGRGLQLLFYSVGIGQISSEVPQNLSASRPQDRQFILSSKKLLLSDSGFYLCAWSRGTPPEQYFGPGTRLTVT.